One sample yielded the 6 T cell receptor beta chains listed below, sequenced in a study of T cell responses to AZD1222 COVID-19 vaccine. TCRdb's table, derived via immunoSEQ multiplex PCR, lists solely in-frame clones and lacks some. Of around 97,000 clones listed, 88% are singletons. The sample in question was peripheral blood, obtained on day 0 of AZD1222 vaccination. These receptors were taken from an adult in good health.

The J gene is TRBJ1-5, the V gene TRBV3-1 (or the pseudogene TRBV3-2); D not resolved. This CDR3 contains 12 residues. Germline V gene sequence: CDR1 LGHDT, CDR2 YNNKEL (reference sequence). V lost 4 bases to trimming and J lost 4 bases, with 5 bases between them. The DNA of the CDR3 is TGTGCCAGCAGCCGATTGAATCAGCCCCAGCATTTT. As protein: CASSRLNQPQHF.

The CDR3, as DNA: TGTGCCAGCAGTAACACAGGGTATGGCTACACCTTC. Its protein product is CASSNTGYGYTF. The chain combines TRBV12-3 or TRBV12-4 with TRBJ1-2; maybe TRBD1 (6 bases). This CDR3 has 12 residues. V lost 5 bases and J lost 5, with 9 bases in between.

The V and J genes are TRBV2 and TRBJ1-5; D is perhaps TRBD1 (6 bases). Trimming took 6 bases from V and 0 from J, leaving 12 bases between them. The CDR3 length is 15 residues. Germline CDR1 SNHLY, CDR2 FYNNEI. This chain's CDR3 is CASRGQLYSNQPQHF. The CDR3 nucleotides are TGTGCCAGCAGAGGACAGCTGTATAGCAATCAGCCCCAGCATTTT.

This clone was counted a few times. This CDR3 reads CASSYLRDGHRSSQETQYF. The CDR3, as DNA: TGTGCCAGCAGTTACCTTAGGGACGGACACCGCTCCTCTCAAGAGACCCAGTACTTC. This chain connects TRBV6-2 or TRBV6-3 to TRBJ2-5; D might be TRBD1 or TRBD2, each matching 5 bases. Germline V gene sequence: CDR1 MNHEY, CDR2 SVGEGT. The V gene lost 2 bases and the J gene lost 2 bases, with 24 bases spanning the gap. This CDR3 has 19 amino acids.

The V call is TRBV7-3, the J call TRBJ2-2, with 7 nucleotides matching TRBD2. In germline, CDR1 is SGHTA, CDR2 FQGTGA. V shed 3 bases and J 2 bases; nucleotides not matched to a gene: 9. This CDR3 is built from 17 residues. The CDR3 nucleotides read TGTGCCAGCAGCTTCCTCGGAAGCGGGGTAAACACCGGGGAGCTGTTTTTT. This translates into CASSFLGSGVNTGELFF.

The chain couples TRBV30 to TRBJ1-1, with 7 bases identical to TRBD1. The CDR3 has 14 amino acids. V shed 5 bases and J 0 bases; nucleotides not matched to a gene: 6. Per germline, CDR1 GTSNPN and CDR2 SVGIG (reference sequence). The CDR3 coding sequence is TGTGCCTGGCCTAGACAGGGTCTGAACACTGAAGCTTTCTTT. It encodes CAWPRQGLNTEAFF. The full variable domain, completed using reference TRBV30 and TRBJ1-1, is SQTIHQWPATLVQPVGSPLSLECTVEGTSNPNLYWYRQAAGRGLQLLFYSVGIGQISSEVPQNLSASRPQDRQFILSSKKLLLSDSGFYLCAWPRQGLNTEAFFGQGTRLTVV.